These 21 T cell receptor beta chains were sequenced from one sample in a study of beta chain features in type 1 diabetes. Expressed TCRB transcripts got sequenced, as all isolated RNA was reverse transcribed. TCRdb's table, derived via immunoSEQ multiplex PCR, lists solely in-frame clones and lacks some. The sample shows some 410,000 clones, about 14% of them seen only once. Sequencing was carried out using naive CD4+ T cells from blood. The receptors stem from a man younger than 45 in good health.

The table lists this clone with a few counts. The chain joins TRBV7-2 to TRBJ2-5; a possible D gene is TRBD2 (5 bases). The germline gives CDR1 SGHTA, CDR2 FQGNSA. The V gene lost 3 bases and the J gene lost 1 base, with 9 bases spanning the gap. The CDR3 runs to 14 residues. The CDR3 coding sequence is TGTGCCAGCAGCTTGAGAGGGTCCCAAGAGACCCAGTACTTC. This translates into CASSLRGSQETQYF.

The CDR3 DNA follows: TGTGCCAGCAAGGTGTACACTGAAGCTTTCTTT. This encodes CASKVYTEAFF. The chain couples TRBV25-1 to TRBJ1-1, with D hard to call. There are 11 residues in the CDR3. The germline V and J ends were trimmed by 7 bases and 3 bases, with 6 bases remaining between them. Germline CDR1 reads MGHDK; CDR2 reads SYGVNS.

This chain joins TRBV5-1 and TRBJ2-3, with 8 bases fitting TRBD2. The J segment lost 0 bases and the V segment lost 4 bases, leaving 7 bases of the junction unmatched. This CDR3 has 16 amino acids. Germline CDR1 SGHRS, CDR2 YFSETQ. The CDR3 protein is CASSTAASGSTDTQYF. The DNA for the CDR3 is TGCGCCAGCAGCACGGCCGCTAGCGGGAGCACAGATACGCAGTATTTT.

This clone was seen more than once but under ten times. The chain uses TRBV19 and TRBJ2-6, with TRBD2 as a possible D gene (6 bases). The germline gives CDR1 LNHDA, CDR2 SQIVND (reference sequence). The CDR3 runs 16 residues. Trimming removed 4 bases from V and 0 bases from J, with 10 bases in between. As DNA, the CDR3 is TGTGCCAGTAGTACCCTCGGGGGCTCTGGGGCCAACGTCCTGACTTTC. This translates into CASSTLGGSGANVLTF.

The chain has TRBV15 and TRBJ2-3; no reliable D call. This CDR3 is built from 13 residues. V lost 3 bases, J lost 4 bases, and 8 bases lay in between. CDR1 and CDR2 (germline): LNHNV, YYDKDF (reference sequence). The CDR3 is CATSRDSSDTQYF. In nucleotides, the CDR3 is TGTGCCACCAGCAGGGATAGTTCAGATACGCAGTATTTT.

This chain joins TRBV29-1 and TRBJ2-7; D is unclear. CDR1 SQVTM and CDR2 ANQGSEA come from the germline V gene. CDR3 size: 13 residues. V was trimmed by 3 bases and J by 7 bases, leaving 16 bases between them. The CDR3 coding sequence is TGCAGCGTTGAGAGGTACAGCCCTCGGGAGCAGTACTTC. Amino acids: CSVERYSPREQYF.

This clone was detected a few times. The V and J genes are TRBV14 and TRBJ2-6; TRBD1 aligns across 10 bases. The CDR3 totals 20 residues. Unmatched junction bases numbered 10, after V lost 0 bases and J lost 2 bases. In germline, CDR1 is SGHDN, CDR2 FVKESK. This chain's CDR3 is CASSQDWDRGIRTGANVLTF. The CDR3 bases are TGTGCCAGCAGCCAAGATTGGGACAGGGGAATTAGGACTGGGGCCAACGTCCTGACTTTC.

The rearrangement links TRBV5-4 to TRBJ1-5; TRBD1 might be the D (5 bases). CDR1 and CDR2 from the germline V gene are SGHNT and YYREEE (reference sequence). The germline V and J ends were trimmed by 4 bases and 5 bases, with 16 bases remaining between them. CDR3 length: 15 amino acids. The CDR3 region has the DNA TGTGCCAGCAGCATCCAGGGAGGAGGTTATCAGCCCCAGCATTTT. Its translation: CASSIQGGGYQPQHF.

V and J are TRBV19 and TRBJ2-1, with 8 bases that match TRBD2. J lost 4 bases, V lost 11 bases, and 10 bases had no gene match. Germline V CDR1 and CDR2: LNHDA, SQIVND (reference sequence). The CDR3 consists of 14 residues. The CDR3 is CARTKPSGYNEQFF. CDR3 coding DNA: TGTGCCCGCACCAAGCCTAGCGGGTACAATGAGCAGTTCTTC.

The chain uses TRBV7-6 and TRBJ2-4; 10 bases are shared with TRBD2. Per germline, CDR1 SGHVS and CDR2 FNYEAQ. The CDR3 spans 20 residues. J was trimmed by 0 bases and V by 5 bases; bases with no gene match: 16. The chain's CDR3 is CASSPFRSGRPVVAKNIQYF. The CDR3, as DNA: TGTGCCAGCAGCCCCTTCCGTAGCGGGAGGCCCGTTGTAGCCAAAAACATTCAGTACTTC.

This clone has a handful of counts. CDR3 residues: CASSLSHSDTQYF. The DNA for the CDR3 is TGTGCCAGCAGCCTAAGTCACTCAGATACGCAGTATTTT. The gene calls are TRBV7-2 and TRBJ2-3; D is uncertain. CDR3 length equals 13 residues. Germline V lookup: CDR1 SGHTA, CDR2 FQGNSA. V was pared by 5 bases and J by 4 bases, with 10 bases between. Supplemented by reference TRBV7-2 and TRBJ2-3, the full variable domain reads GAGVSQSPSNKVTEKGKDVELRCDPISGHTALYWYRQSLGQGLEFLIYFQGNSAPDKSGLPSDRFSAERTGGSVSTLTIQRTQQEDSAVYLCASSLSHSDTQYFGPGTRLTVL.

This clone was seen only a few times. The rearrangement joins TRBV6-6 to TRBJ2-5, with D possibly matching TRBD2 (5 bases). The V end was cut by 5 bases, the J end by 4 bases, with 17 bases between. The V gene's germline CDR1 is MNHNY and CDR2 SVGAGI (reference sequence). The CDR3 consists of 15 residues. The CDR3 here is CASSPTRGSRETQYF. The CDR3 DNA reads TGTGCCAGCAGTCCGACTCGGGGTTCGAGAGAGACCCAGTACTTC.

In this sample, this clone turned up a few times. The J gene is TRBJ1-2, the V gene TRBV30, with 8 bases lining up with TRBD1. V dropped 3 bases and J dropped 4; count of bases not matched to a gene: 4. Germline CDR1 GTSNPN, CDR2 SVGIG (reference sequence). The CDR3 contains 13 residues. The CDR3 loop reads CAWSGQGPYGYTF. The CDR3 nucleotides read TGTGCCTGGAGCGGACAGGGACCCTATGGCTACACCTTC.

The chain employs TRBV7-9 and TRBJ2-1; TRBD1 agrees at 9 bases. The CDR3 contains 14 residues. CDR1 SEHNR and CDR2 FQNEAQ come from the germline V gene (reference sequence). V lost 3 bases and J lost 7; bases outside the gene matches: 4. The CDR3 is CASSFNRGRNEQFF. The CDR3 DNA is TGTGCCAGCAGCTTCAACAGGGGGCGGAATGAGCAGTTCTTC. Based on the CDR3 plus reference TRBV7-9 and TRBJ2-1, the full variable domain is DTGVSQNPRHKITKRGQNVTFRCDPISEHNRLYWYRQTLGQGPEFLTYFQNEAQLEKSRLLSDRFSAERPKGSFSTLEIQRTEQGDSAMYLCASSFNRGRNEQFFGPGTRLTVL.

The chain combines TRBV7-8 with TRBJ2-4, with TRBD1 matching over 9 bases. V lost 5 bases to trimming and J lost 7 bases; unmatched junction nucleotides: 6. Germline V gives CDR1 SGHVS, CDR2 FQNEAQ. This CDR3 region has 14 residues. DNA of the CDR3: TGTGCCAGCAGCCAACAGGGGGCGAGGAACATTCAGTACTTC. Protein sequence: CASSQQGARNIQYF.

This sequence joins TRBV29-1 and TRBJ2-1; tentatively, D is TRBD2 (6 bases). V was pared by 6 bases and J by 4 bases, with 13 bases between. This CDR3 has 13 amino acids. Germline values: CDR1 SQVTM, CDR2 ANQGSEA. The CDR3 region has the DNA TGCAGCGTACCACTTGGACTATACAATGAGCAGTTCTTC. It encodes CSVPLGLYNEQFF.

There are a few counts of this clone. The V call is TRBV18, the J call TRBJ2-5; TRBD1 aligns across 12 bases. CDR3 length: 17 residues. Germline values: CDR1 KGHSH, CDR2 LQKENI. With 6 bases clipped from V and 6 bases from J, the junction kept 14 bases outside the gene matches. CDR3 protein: CASSATGTGGFLQTQYF. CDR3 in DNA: TGTGCCAGCTCTGCGACCGGGACAGGGGGCTTCCTACAGACCCAGTACTTC.

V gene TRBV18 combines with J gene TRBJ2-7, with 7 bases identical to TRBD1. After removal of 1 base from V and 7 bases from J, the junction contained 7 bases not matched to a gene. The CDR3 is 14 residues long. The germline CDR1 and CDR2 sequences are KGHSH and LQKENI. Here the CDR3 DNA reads TGTGCCAGCTCACCACAAACAGGGGTCGGAGAGCAGTACGTC. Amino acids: CASSPQTGVGEQYV.

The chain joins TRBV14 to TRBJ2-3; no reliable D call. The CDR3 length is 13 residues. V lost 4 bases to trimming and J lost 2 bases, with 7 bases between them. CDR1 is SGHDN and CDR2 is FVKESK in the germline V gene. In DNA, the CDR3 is TGTGCCAGCAGCCCGTGGGACACAGATACGCAGTATTTT. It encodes CASSPWDTDTQYF.

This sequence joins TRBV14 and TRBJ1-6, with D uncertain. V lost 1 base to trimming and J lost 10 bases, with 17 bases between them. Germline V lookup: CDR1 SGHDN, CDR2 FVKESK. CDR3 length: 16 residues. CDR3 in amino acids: CASSQGAGLVRSPLHF. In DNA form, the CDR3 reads TGTGCCAGCAGCCAAGGGGCCGGGTTAGTGCGATCACCCCTCCACTTT.

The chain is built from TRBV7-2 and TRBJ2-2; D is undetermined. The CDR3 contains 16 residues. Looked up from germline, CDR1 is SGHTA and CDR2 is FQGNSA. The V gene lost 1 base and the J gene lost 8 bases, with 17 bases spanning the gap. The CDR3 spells CASSLVLIRRPGELFF. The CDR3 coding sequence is TGTGCCAGCAGCTTAGTTCTTATCCGACGACCGGGGGAGCTGTTTTTT. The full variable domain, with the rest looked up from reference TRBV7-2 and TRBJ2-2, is GAGVSQSPSNKVTEKGKDVELRCDPISGHTALYWYRQSLGQGLEFLIYFQGNSAPDKSGLPSDRFSAERTGGSVSTLTIQRTQQEDSAVYLCASSLVLIRRPGELFFGEGSRLTVL.